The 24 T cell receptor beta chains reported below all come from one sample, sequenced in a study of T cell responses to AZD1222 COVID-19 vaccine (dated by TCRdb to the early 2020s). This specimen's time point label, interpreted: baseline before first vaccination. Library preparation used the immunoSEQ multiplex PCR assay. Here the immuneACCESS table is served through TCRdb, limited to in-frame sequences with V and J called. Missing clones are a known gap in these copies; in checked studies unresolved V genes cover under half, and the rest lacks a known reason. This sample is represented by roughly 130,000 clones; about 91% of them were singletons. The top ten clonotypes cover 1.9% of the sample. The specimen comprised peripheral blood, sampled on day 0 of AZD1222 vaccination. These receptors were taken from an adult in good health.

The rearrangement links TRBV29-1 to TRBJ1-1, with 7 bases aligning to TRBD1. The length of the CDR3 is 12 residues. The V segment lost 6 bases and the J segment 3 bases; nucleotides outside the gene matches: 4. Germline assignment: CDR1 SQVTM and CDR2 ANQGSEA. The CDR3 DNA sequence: TGCAGCGTGGCAGGGGGAGACACTGAAGCTTTCTTT. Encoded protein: CSVAGGDTEAFF. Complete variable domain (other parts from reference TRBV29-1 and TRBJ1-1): SAVISQKPSRDICQRGTSLTIQCQVDSQVTMMFWYRQQPGQSLTLIATANQGSEATYESGFVIDKFPISRPNLTFSTLTVSNMSPEDSSIYLCSVAGGDTEAFFGQGTRLTVV.

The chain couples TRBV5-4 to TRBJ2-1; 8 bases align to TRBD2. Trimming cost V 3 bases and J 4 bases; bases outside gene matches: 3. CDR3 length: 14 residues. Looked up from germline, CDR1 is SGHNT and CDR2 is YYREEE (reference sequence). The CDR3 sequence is CASSSGGGYNEQFF. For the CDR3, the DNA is TGTGCCAGCAGCTCCGGGGGGGGGTACAATGAGCAGTTCTTC. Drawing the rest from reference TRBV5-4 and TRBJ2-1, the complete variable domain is ETGVTQSPTHLIKTRGQQVTLRCSSQSGHNTVSWYQQALGQGPQFIFQYYREEENGRGNFPPRFSGLQFPNYSSELNVNALELDDSALYLCASSSGGGYNEQFFGPGTRLTVL.

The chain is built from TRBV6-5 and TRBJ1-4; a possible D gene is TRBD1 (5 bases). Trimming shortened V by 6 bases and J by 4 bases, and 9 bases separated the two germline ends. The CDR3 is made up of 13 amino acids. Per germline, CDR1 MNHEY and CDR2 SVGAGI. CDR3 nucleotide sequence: TGTGCCAGCAGGGGGGGACTTAATGAAAAACTGTTTTTT. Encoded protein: CASRGGLNEKLFF.

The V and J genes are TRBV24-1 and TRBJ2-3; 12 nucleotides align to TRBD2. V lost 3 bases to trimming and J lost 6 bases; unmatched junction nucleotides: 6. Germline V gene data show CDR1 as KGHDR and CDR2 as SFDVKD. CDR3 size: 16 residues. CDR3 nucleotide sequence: TGTGCCACCAGTGATCCTAGCGGGGGGGCGGGTGATACGCAGTATTTT. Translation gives CATSDPSGGAGDTQYF.

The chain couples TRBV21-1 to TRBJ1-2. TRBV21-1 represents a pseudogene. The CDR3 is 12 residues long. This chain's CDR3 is CASSKLGYGYTF. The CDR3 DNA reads TGTGCCAGCAGCAAATTAGGGTATGGCTACACCTTC.

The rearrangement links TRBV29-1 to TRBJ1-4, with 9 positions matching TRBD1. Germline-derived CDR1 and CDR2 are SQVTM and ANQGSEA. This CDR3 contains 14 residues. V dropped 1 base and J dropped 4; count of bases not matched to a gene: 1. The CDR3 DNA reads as TGCAGCGTTGAAGGGGGACAGGGTAATGAAAAACTGTTTTTT. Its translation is CSVEGGQGNEKLFF.

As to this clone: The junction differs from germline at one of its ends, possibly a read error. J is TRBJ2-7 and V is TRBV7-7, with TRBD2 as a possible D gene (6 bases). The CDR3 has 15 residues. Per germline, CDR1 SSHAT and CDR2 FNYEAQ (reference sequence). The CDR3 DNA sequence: TGTGCTAGCAGCCCGGGACTTAGCAACTCCTACGAGCAGTACTTC. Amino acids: CASSPGLSNSYEQYF.

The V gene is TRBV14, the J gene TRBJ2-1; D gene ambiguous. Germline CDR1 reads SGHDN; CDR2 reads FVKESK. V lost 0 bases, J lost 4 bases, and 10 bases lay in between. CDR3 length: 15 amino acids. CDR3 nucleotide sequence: TGTGCCAGCAGCCAAGATAAGTGGACGTACAATGAGCAGTTCTTC. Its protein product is CASSQDKWTYNEQFF.

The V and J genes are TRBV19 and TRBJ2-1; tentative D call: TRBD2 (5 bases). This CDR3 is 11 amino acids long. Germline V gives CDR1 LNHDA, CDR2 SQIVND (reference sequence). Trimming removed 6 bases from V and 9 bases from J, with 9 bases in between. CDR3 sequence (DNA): TGTGCCAGTAGCCCCGGAGGTGAGCAGTTCTTC. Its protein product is CASSPGGEQFF.

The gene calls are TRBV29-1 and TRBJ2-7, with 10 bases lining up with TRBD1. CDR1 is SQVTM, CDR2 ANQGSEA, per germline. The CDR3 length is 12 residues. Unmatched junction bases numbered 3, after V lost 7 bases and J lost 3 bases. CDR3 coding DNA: TGCAGCGCCGGACAGGGGGGCTACGAGCAGTACTTC. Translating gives CSAGQGGYEQYF.

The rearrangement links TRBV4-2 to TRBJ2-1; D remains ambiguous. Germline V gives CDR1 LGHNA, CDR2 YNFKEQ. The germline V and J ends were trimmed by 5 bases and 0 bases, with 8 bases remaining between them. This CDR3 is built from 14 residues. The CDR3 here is CASSSRYSYNEQFF. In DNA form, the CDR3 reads TGTGCCAGCAGCAGCAGGTACTCCTACAATGAGCAGTTCTTC.

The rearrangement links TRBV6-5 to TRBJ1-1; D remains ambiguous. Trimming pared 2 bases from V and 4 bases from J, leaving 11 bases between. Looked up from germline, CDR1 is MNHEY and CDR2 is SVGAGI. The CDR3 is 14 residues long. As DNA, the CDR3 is TGTGCCAGCAGTTACACCCTCGGCGGCACTGAAGCTTTCTTT. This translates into CASSYTLGGTEAFF.

The CDR3 loop is CASSLSRGAHTDTQYF. CDR3 coding DNA: TGTGCCAGCAGTTTATCCCGGGGGGCCCACACAGATACGCAGTATTTT. The chain employs TRBV28 and TRBJ2-3, with D perhaps TRBD2 (7 bases). V was clipped by 1 base and J by 2 bases, with 13 bases between them. CDR1 MDHEN and CDR2 SYDVKM come from the germline V gene. The CDR3 has 16 residues.

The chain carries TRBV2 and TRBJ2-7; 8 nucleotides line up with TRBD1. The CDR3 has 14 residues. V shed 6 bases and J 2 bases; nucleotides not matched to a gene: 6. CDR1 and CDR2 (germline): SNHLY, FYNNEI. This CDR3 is CASSGGQGAYEQYF. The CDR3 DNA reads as TGTGCCAGCAGCGGAGGACAGGGAGCCTACGAGCAGTACTTC.

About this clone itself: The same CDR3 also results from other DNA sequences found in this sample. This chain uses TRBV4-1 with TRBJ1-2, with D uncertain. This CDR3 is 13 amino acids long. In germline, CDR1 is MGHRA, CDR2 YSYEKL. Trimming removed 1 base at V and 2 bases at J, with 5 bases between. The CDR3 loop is CASSQVSNYGYTF. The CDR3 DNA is TGCGCCAGCAGCCAAGTGTCCAACTATGGCTACACCTTC.

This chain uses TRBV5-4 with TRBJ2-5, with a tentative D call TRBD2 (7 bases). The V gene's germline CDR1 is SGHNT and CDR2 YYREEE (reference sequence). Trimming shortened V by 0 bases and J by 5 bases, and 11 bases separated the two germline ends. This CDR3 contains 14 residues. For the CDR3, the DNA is TGTGCCAGCAGCTTGGTTGCGGGGGCTGAGACCCAGTACTTC. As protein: CASSLVAGAETQYF.

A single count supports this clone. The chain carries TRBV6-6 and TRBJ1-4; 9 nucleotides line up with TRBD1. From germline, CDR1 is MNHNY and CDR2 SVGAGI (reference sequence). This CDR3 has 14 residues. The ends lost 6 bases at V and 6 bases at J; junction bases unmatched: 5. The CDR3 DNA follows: TGTGCCAGCAGAATCCGGACAGGGGATGAAAAACTGTTTTTT. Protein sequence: CASRIRTGDEKLFF.

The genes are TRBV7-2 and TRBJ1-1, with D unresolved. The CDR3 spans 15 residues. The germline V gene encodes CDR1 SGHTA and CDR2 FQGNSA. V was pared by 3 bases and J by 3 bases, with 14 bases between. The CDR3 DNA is TGTGCCAGCAGCTTGCTAGGCGGCTTGGACACTGAAGCTTTCTTT. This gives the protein CASSLLGGLDTEAFF.

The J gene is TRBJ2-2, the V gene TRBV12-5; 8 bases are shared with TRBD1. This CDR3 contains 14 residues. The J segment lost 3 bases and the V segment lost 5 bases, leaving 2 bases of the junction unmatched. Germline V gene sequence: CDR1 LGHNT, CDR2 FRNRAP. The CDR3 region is CASGQGADTGELFF. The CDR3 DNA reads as TGTGCTAGTGGTCAGGGGGCGGACACCGGGGAGCTGTTTTTT.

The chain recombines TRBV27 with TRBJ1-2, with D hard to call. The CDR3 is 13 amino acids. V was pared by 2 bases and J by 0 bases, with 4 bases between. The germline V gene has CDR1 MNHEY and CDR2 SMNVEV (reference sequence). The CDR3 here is CASSLGPNYGYTF. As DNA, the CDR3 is TGTGCCAGCAGTTTAGGGCCTAACTATGGCTACACCTTC.

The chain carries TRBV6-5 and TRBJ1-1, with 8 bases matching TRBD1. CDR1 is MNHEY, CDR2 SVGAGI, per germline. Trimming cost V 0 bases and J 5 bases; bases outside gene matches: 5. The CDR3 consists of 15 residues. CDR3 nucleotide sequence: TGTGCCAGCAGTTACTCGGGCAGGGGGCGAACTGAAGCTTTCTTT. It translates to CASSYSGRGRTEAFF.

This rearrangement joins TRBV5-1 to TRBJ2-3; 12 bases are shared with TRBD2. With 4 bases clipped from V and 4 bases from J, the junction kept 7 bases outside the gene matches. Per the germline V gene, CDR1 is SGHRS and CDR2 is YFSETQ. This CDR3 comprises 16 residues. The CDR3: CASSLELAGGPDTQYF. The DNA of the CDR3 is TGCGCCAGCAGCCTCGAGCTAGCGGGGGGGCCAGATACGCAGTATTTT.

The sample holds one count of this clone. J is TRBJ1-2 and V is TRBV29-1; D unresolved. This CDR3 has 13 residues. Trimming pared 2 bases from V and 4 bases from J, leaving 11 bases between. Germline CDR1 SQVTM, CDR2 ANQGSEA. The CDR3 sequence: CSVESKRGYGYTF. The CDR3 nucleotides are TGCAGCGTTGAAAGTAAACGGGGCTATGGCTACACCTTC.

The CDR3 reads CASSYDRVRQPQHF. CDR3 nucleotide sequence: TGTGCCAGCAGCTACGACAGGGTCCGCCAGCCCCAGCATTTT. The chain carries TRBV7-9 and TRBJ1-5; 7 bases match TRBD1. CDR1 is SEHNR, CDR2 FQNEAQ, per germline (reference sequence). The V segment lost 4 bases and the J segment 7 bases; nucleotides outside the gene matches: 7. The CDR3 has 14 amino acids.